This TCR beta chain was profiled in a study of blood T cell repertoires in COVID-19. For the study at large: Spain, Italy and the United States supplied samples that represented acute and convalescent COVID-19.

In the authors' workflow: The authors estimated nucleated cell counts from reference gene primer amplification. Generated by immunoSEQ multiplex PCR, the TCRdb table keeps only in-frame clones and is missing some. The V and J calls and clone size come from that table; D and trimming were worked out from the DNA. The top ten clones hold approximately 0.94% of a sample with roughly 290,000 clones, around 85% of them seen once. Per the germline V gene, CDR1 is LNHDA and CDR2 is SQIVND (reference sequence). The CDR3 is made up of 13 amino acids. The ends were cut back, 7 bases at V and 1 base at J, with 10 bases in the middle. Patients in Seattle were enrolled during active infection, then followed longitudinally.

The V call is TRBV19, the J call TRBJ1-1; D is ambiguous. Sequencing used peripheral blood. The clonotype was recovered from a human donor with COVID-19, enrolled during active disease. The donor label of this sample is uncertain. The CDR3 DNA sequence: TGTGCCAGTACTGGAGGGTGGAACACTGAAGCTTTCTTT. This codes for CASTGGWNTEAFF.